The 21 T cell receptor beta chains below were found in one sample sequenced in a study of Tregs in tolerant kidney transplant recipients. The assay was immunoSEQ multiplex PCR, and TCRdb's table has in-frame clones only and misses some. The data contain 69,000 or so clones, 70% to 90% of them singletons. Sequencing was performed on CD4+ T cells from blood, taken before the transplant. The receptors shown here come from a human donor who received a combined kidney and bone marrow transplant.

V usage is TRBV30 and J usage is TRBJ2-3, with TRBD2 identical over 9 bases. Trimming cost V 2 bases and J 5 bases; bases outside gene matches: 8. Per germline, CDR1 GTSNPN and CDR2 SVGIG (reference sequence). CDR3 length equals 15 residues. The CDR3 here is CAWSFGGRAGDTQYF. Written as DNA, the CDR3 is TGTGCCTGGAGTTTCGGCGGGAGGGCCGGAGATACGCAGTATTTT.

This clone came up a few times. The chain uses TRBV28 and TRBJ1-2, with D maybe TRBD1 (5 bases). Trimming stripped 2 bases from V and 6 bases from J, with 10 bases between. The CDR3 loop spans 13 amino acids. CDR1 MDHEN and CDR2 SYDVKM come from the germline V gene. This CDR3 is CASSLPGIHGYTF. CDR3 DNA: TGTGCCAGCAGTTTACCAGGGATACATGGCTACACCTTC.

J is TRBJ2-5 and V is TRBV20-1; D ambiguous. The CDR3 is 11 residues long. Germline loops: CDR1 DFQATT, CDR2 SNEGSKA (reference sequence). V dropped 3 bases and J dropped 2 bases, with 4 bases sitting between them. The CDR3 region is CSARRQETQYF. CDR3 sequence (DNA): TGCAGTGCTAGGCGGCAAGAGACCCAGTACTTC.

Points on this clone: Germline and junction disagree at one end, which may indicate a read error. The V and J genes are TRBV6-1 and TRBJ2-3; possibly TRBD2 for D (6 bases). The CDR3 runs 14 residues. From germline, CDR1 is MNHNS and CDR2 SASEGT. The CDR3 loop is CASRRLASIDTQYF. CDR3 nucleotide sequence: TGTGCCAGCAGACGTCTAGCGAGCATAGATACGCAGTATTTT.

The rearrangement joins TRBV7-3 to TRBJ2-5, with 7 positions matching TRBD2. Germline CDR1 and CDR2: SGHTA and FQGTGA. V gave up 5 bases and J gave up 1 base; unmatched junction bases: 1. The CDR3 sequence is 13 residues long. The CDR3 coding sequence is TGTGCCAGCAGCCGGACTAGCCAAGAGACCCAGTACTTC. Its protein is CASSRTSQETQYF.

The chain couples TRBV18 to TRBJ2-5, with 7 bases matching TRBD1. The CDR3 is 15 amino acids. Looked up from germline, CDR1 is KGHSH and CDR2 is LQKENI. Trimming cost V 3 bases and J 5 bases; bases outside gene matches: 9. The CDR3 DNA is TGTGCCAGCTCACCCCTGACAGGGTCCGGGGAGACCCAGTACTTC. Encoded protein: CASSPLTGSGETQYF.

The gene calls are TRBV4-1 and TRBJ2-2; 7 bases are shared with TRBD1. CDR1 is MGHRA, CDR2 YSYEKL, per germline. This CDR3 contains 15 residues. Germline trimming cut 4 bases from V and 3 bases from J; bases unmatched to any gene: 5. CDR3 nucleotides: TGCGCCAGCAGCCGCGGACAGGCGTACACCGGGGAGCTGTTTTTT. It codes for CASSRGQAYTGELFF.

The J gene is TRBJ2-7, the V gene TRBV2; possible D gene TRBD1, 5 bases. V was cut by 1 base and J by 0 bases, with 10 bases left in between. This CDR3 region has 15 residues. In germline, CDR1 is SNHLY, CDR2 FYNNEI. DNA for the CDR3: TGTGCCAGCAGTGAAGTAGGGGCCAACTCCTACGAGCAGTACTTC. Its protein product is CASSEVGANSYEQYF.

The chain has TRBV15 and TRBJ2-3; maybe TRBD2 (5 bases). The CDR3 extends over 15 amino acids. CDR1 LNHNV and CDR2 YYDKDF come from the germline V gene (reference sequence). V was pared by 0 bases and J by 2 bases, with 9 bases between. CDR3 in amino acids: CATSREAVPTDTQYF. In DNA form, the CDR3 reads TGTGCCACCAGCAGAGAAGCGGTACCCACAGATACGCAGTATTTT.

This rearrangement joins TRBV4-2 to TRBJ2-3; TRBD2 might be the D (5 bases). Germline V CDR1 and CDR2: LGHNA, YNFKEQ. The ends were cut back, 2 bases at V and 5 bases at J, with 14 bases in the middle. The CDR3 spans 15 residues. The CDR3 region has the DNA TGTGCCAGCAGCCAATCCCGGTCGGCGGGAGATACGCAGTATTTT. It encodes CASSQSRSAGDTQYF.

The sample holds a few counts of this clone. The J gene is TRBJ1-5, the V gene TRBV28; D remains ambiguous. Germline V gene lookup returns CDR1 MDHEN and CDR2 SYDVKM. CDR3 length: 13 amino acids. With 5 bases removed from V and 6 bases from J, the gap between germline ends came to 11 bases. CDR3 nucleotide sequence: TGTGCCAGCAGTGAGGGTTACGGTCAGCCCCAGCATTTT. Amino acids: CASSEGYGQPQHF. Using reference TRBV28 and TRBJ1-5 for the parts outside the CDR3, the full variable domain is DVKVTQSSRYLVKRTGEKVFLECVQDMDHENMFWYRQDPGLGLRLIYFSYDVKMKEKGDIPEGYSVSREKKERFSLILESASTNQTSMYLCASSEGYGQPQHFGDGTRLSIL.

The V call is TRBV28, the J call TRBJ2-7; TRBD2 agrees at 11 bases. Germline CDR1 is MDHEN and CDR2 is SYDVKM. The CDR3 has 15 residues. V was pared by 8 bases and J by 2 bases, with 8 bases of the junction left unmatched. CDR3 residues: CASYEGTSGTYEQYF. CDR3 DNA: TGTGCCAGCTATGAGGGGACTAGCGGAACCTACGAGCAGTACTTC.

V is TRBV28 and J is TRBJ1-3; the D is unclear. Trimming removed 8 bases at V and 8 bases at J, with 16 bases between. The CDR3 runs to 13 residues. Germline V gives CDR1 MDHEN, CDR2 SYDVKM. The CDR3 reads CASGPGGRYTIYF. CDR3 DNA: TGTGCCAGCGGGCCGGGAGGGAGGTACACCATATATTTT.

This sequence joins TRBV7-2 and TRBJ2-3, with TRBD2 matching over 8 bases. The germline gives CDR1 SGHTA, CDR2 FQGNSA. The CDR3 sequence is 14 residues long. V lost 2 bases and J lost 5; bases outside the gene matches: 3. The DNA of the CDR3 is TGTGCCAGCAGCTTAAGCGGGAGCGGAGATACGCAGTATTTT. Residues: CASSLSGSGDTQYF.

The V call is TRBV6-5, the J call TRBJ1-2, with D maybe TRBD1 (6 bases). Per the germline V gene, CDR1 is MNHEY and CDR2 is SVGAGI. Between the trimmed V and J ends, which lost 2 bases and 6 bases, there was a span of 7 bases. The CDR3 consists of 12 residues. CDR3 in DNA: TGTGCCAGCAGTTACGACAGGAATGGCTACACCTTC. It yields the protein CASSYDRNGYTF.

The rearrangement joins TRBV5-8 to TRBJ1-1; 11 bases are shared with TRBD1. With V trimmed by 4 bases and J by 5 bases, 4 bases remained unmatched. The CDR3 has 14 amino acids. Germline V gene sequence: CDR1 SGHTS, CDR2 YDEGEE. CDR3 protein: CASSRGTGGTEAFF. CDR3 coding DNA: TGTGCCAGCAGCCGCGGGACAGGGGGAACTGAAGCTTTCTTT. Complete variable domain (other parts from reference TRBV5-8 and TRBJ1-1): EAGVTQSPTHLIKTRGQQATLRCSPISGHTSVYWYQQALGLGLQFLLWYDEGEERNRGNFPPRFSGRQFPNYSSELNVNALELEDSALYLCASSRGTGGTEAFFGQGTRLTVV.

The chain couples TRBV7-9 to TRBJ2-5; 7 bases are shared with TRBD1. CDR3 length equals 14 residues. J gave up 1 base and V 5 bases, and 4 bases lay outside the gene matches. Germline loops: CDR1 SEHNR, CDR2 FQNEAQ (reference sequence). The CDR3 sequence is CASSNRDSQETQYF. In DNA, the CDR3 is TGTGCCAGCAGCAACCGGGACAGCCAAGAGACCCAGTACTTC.

On this clone itself: The sample carries other DNA sequences with the same CDR3. The V call is TRBV18, the J call TRBJ2-7; unclear D gene. There are 12 residues in the CDR3. From germline, CDR1 is KGHSH and CDR2 LQKENI. V was clipped by 3 bases and J by 0 bases, with 3 bases between them. CDR3: CASSPSSYEQYF. CDR3 nucleotides: TGTGCCAGCTCACCGAGCTCCTACGAGCAGTACTTC.

The genes are TRBV7-2 and TRBJ2-2, with D tentatively TRBD1 (5 bases). V was clipped by 1 base and J by 5 bases, with 5 bases between them. Germline CDR1 reads SGHTA; CDR2 reads FQGNSA. There are 13 residues in the CDR3. The CDR3 sequence: CASSLEGTGELFF. The CDR3, as DNA: TGTGCCAGCAGCTTAGAGGGGACCGGGGAGCTGTTTTTT.

The J gene is TRBJ1-1, the V gene TRBV28, with 8 nucleotides matching TRBD1. This CDR3 comprises 15 residues. With V trimmed by 5 bases and J by 2 bases, 7 bases remained unmatched. Germline CDR1 is MDHEN and CDR2 is SYDVKM. In DNA form, the CDR3 reads TGTGCCAGCAGTGTGCTGGGACAGGCTAACACTGAAGCTTTCTTT. Protein sequence: CASSVLGQANTEAFF.

The gene calls are TRBV2 and TRBJ2-1; perhaps TRBD2 as D (6 bases). This CDR3 spans 13 amino acids. CDR1 and CDR2 (germline): SNHLY, FYNNEI. The ends were cut back, 8 bases at V and 2 bases at J, with 10 bases in the middle. The CDR3 DNA reads TGTGCCAGCTGGCGGGGTGCCTACAATGAGCAGTTCTTC. Residues: CASWRGAYNEQFF. Combining the CDR3 with reference TRBV2 and TRBJ2-1 gives the whole variable domain EPEVTQTPSHQVTQMGQEVILRCVPISNHLYFYWYRQILGQKVEFLVSFYNNEISEKSEIFDDQFSVERPDGSNFTLKIRSTKLEDSAMYFCASWRGAYNEQFFGPGTRLTVL.